The clone carrying this TCR beta chain was detected a few times. Its antigen is not identified. Trimming removed 6 bases from V and 1 base from J, with 15 bases in between. The CDR3 sequence is 15 residues long. Germline V lookup: CDR1 SGHTA, CDR2 FQGNSA. The entry originates in a study of beta chain features in type 1 diabetes. The authors reverse transcribed all of the isolated RNA, so sequencing captured expressed TCRB transcripts. Clones were sequenced by immunoSEQ multiplex PCR, and TCRdb holds only the in-frame ones, with some missing. The data hold hundreds of thousands of clones, with roughly a sixth observed a single time. Points from the study as a whole: Moderately but significantly shorter TCRB CDR3s were found in Type 1 diabetes patients in all four CD4+ subsets.

The specimen was naive CD4+ T cells from blood. The chain is built from TRBV7-2 and TRBJ2-5; a possible D gene is TRBD2 (6 bases). This receptor was taken from a young man in good health. The CDR3 DNA reads TGTGCCAGCAGTTTGCCCTGGGACTCCCAAGAGACCCAGTACTTC. As protein: CASSLPWDSQETQYF. The full variable domain, with the rest looked up from reference TRBV7-2 and TRBJ2-5, is GAGVSQSPSNKVTEKGKDVELRCDPISGHTALYWYRQSLGQGLEFLIYFQGNSAPDKSGLPSDRFSAERTGGSVSTLTIQRTQQEDSAVYLCASSLPWDSQETQYFGPGTRLLVL.